This T cell receptor (beta chain) was recovered during a study of Graves' ophthalmopathy and Graves' hyperthyroidism. This clonotype was detected many times. Its antigen remains unknown. PBMCs were density-gradient isolated from about 9.6 ml fresh blood. Amplification of TCR beta CDR3 regions used RNA transcripts. Following a first-round RT-PCR that used HTBI primers, a second-round multiplex PCR was carried out. TCRdb re-analysed the multiplex PCR reads in MiXCR, keeping a single row per CDR3 protein. This table has some 200,000 distinct CDR3 sequences, approximately 29% appearing once. Notes on the study in general: With around 88% sensitivity and around 81% specificity, a 13-signature model separated ophthalmopathy from stable hyperthyroidism.

From germline, CDR1 is SGHTA and CDR2 FQGNSA. Trimming pared 3 bases from V and 1 base from J, leaving 15 bases between. This CDR3 contains 16 residues. The chain uses TRBV7-2 and TRBJ1-1; D might be TRBD1 (6 bases). The sequence was collected from a man aged 45-65 years with Graves' ophthalmopathy. Sequenced input: peripheral blood. Here the CDR3 reads CASSFRAGVGNTEAFF. In nucleotides, the CDR3 is TGTGCCAGCAGCTTCAGGGCAGGGGTCGGGAACACTGAAGCTTTCTTT. Drawing the rest from reference TRBV7-2 and TRBJ1-1, the complete variable domain is GAGVSQSPSNKVTEKGKDVELRCDPISGHTALYWYRQSLGQGLEFLIYFQGNSAPDKSGLPSDRFSAERTGGSVSTLTIQRTQQEDSAVYLCASSFRAGVGNTEAFFGQGTRLTVV.